The 19 T cell receptor beta chains listed next were all sequenced from one sample in a study of T cells in Graves' hyperthyroidism and ophthalmopathy. The CDR3 regions of TCR beta were amplified from RNA transcripts. HTBI primers were employed in a first-round RT-PCR of the TCR CDR3. Via MiXCR, TCRdb re-called the multiplex PCR reads, giving one row per CDR3 protein. This table has some 740,000 distinct CDR3 sequences, approximately 15% appearing once. The sequencing sample was made of blood. These receptors all stem from a woman under 30 with Graves' hyperthyroidism.

In its sample, this clonotype was seen a few times. V usage is TRBV24-1 and J usage is TRBJ2-1, with 7 bases aligning to TRBD2. This CDR3 is built from 14 residues. J was trimmed by 4 bases and V by 5 bases; bases with no gene match: 4. The germline gives CDR1 KGHDR, CDR2 SFDVKD. CDR3 sequence (DNA): TGTGCCACCAGTGTGAGCGGGGCTTACAATGAGCAGTTCTTC. Protein sequence: CATSVSGAYNEQFF.

This clonotype was seen repeatedly, ten times or more. The chain couples TRBV6-1 to TRBJ1-1; D call uncertain. The V end was cut by 4 bases, the J end by 1 base, with 7 bases between. The CDR3 extends over 13 amino acids. CDR1 and CDR2 from the germline V gene are MNHNS and SASEGT. This CDR3 is CASSASTNTEAFF. The CDR3 bases are TGTGCCAGCAGTGCCAGCACGAACACTGAAGCTTTCTTT.

This clonotype occurred a few times. The gene calls are TRBV4-1 and TRBJ1-4; 8 nucleotides line up with TRBD1. CDR1 and CDR2 from the germline V gene are MGHRA and YSYEKL. V was pared by 0 bases and J by 8 bases, with 8 bases of the junction left unmatched. CDR3 length: 16 residues. CDR3 protein: CASSQDFGQGAEKLFF. CDR3 DNA: TGCGCCAGCAGCCAAGATTTTGGGCAGGGGGCGGAAAAACTGTTTTTT.

This clonotype occurred many times. The CDR3 DNA follows: TGTGCCAGCAGTTTTGGGACCCAGAAAGCTTTCTTT. This translates into CASSFGTQKAFF. The chain employs TRBV12-3 or TRBV12-4 and TRBJ1-1; TRBD1 might be the D (5 bases). The germline V and J ends were trimmed by 3 bases and 9 bases, with 11 bases remaining between them. The CDR3 is made up of 12 amino acids.

This clonotype was counted only a few times. The CDR3 sequence is CASSPTGGLASYEQYF. DNA for the CDR3: TGCGCCAGCAGCCCTACCGGCGGTTTGGCGTCCTACGAGCAGTACTTC. The chain uses TRBV5-1 and TRBJ2-7; unclear D gene. The CDR3 consists of 16 residues. CDR1 SGHRS and CDR2 YFSETQ come from the germline V gene. Trimming removed 4 bases at V and 1 base at J, with 18 bases between.

This clonotype has at least ten counts. The V gene is TRBV5-1, the J gene TRBJ1-1; unclear D gene. The V and J ends lost 1 base and 1 base respectively, with 11 bases between them. The germline CDR1 and CDR2 sequences are SGHRS and YFSETQ. The CDR3 has 15 residues. CDR3 loop: CASSLMFSPNTEAFF. CDR3 nucleotide sequence: TGCGCCAGCAGCTTGATGTTTAGCCCGAACACTGAAGCTTTCTTT.

This chain connects TRBV24-1 to TRBJ2-1; 8 nucleotides match TRBD2. Germline loops: CDR1 KGHDR, CDR2 SFDVKD. The CDR3 spans 16 residues. Losses at the gene ends were 0 bases for V and 5 bases for J; bases not matched to a gene: 5. For the CDR3, the DNA is TGTGCCACCAGTGATTTGGGGCCGACTAGCGACAATGAGCAGTTCTTC. This gives the protein CATSDLGPTSDNEQFF.

This clonotype has just a few counts. V is TRBV29-1 and J is TRBJ1-1; D remains ambiguous. Trimming shortened V by 3 bases and J by 5 bases, and 1 base separated the two germline ends. Looked up from germline, CDR1 is SQVTM and CDR2 is ANQGSEA. The CDR3 contains 9 residues. The CDR3 DNA sequence: TGCAGCGTTGATACTGAAGCTTTCTTT. It yields the protein CSVDTEAFF.

V is TRBV28 and J is TRBJ1-5; D remains ambiguous. The CDR3 consists of 12 residues. Germline V gene data show CDR1 as MDHEN and CDR2 as SYDVKM. Trimming removed 10 bases from V and 0 bases from J, with 7 bases in between. CDR3 in amino acids: CANGYSNQPQHF. DNA of the CDR3: TGTGCCAACGGATATAGCAATCAGCCCCAGCATTTT. The entire variable domain, with the rest obtained from reference TRBV28 and TRBJ1-5, is as follows: DVKVTQSSRYLVKRTGEKVFLECVQDMDHENMFWYRQDPGLGLRLIYFSYDVKMKEKGDIPEGYSVSREKKERFSLILESASTNQTSMYLCANGYSNQPQHFGDGTRLSIL.

The chain carries TRBV29-1 and TRBJ1-2; TRBD1 is a possible D gene (5 bases). Trimming pared 3 bases from V and 7 bases from J, leaving 9 bases between. The CDR3 loop spans 11 amino acids. The V gene's germline CDR1 is SQVTM and CDR2 ANQGSEA. CDR3 DNA: TGCAGCGTTGACTGGGGACGTGGCTACACCTTC. As protein: CSVDWGRGYTF.

The V call is TRBV2, the J call TRBJ2-1, with a possible D match to TRBD1 (5 bases). The ends were cut back, 3 bases at V and 9 bases at J, with 24 bases in the middle. The germline V gene encodes CDR1 SNHLY and CDR2 FYNNEI. The CDR3 length is 17 residues. The CDR3 bases are TGTGCCAGCAGTGACCCGACGGGCCACGGTCCAAGGGGTGAGCAGTTCTTC. Its protein is CASSDPTGHGPRGEQFF.

This clonotype has a count of ten or more. The chain has TRBV20-1 and TRBJ2-7, with D perhaps TRBD1 or TRBD2 (6 bases each). Germline V gives CDR1 DFQATT, CDR2 SNEGSKA (reference sequence). The CDR3 extends over 12 amino acids. V lost 3 bases and J 2 bases, leaving 8 bases between the germline ends. The CDR3 loop reads CSAREGAYEQYF. CDR3 nucleotide sequence: TGCAGTGCTAGGGAGGGGGCCTACGAGCAGTACTTC.

The V and J genes are TRBV30 and TRBJ1-2; no clear D. V shed 1 base and J shed 9 bases, with 12 bases lying between them. From germline, CDR1 is GTSNPN and CDR2 SVGIG (reference sequence). The CDR3 spans 12 residues. CDR3: CAWSGVRGSYTF. The CDR3 DNA follows: TGTGCCTGGAGTGGGGTCAGAGGGAGCTACACCTTC.

This clonotype has more than one count but fewer than ten. The chain carries TRBV9 and TRBJ1-2; D is ambiguous. CDR3 length: 12 amino acids. CDR1 and CDR2 (germline): SGDLS, YYNGEE. Trimming took off 0 bases at V and 4 bases at J, with 4 bases between the two ends. DNA for the CDR3: TGTGCCAGCAGCGTAGCCAGCTATGGCTACACCTTC. Its protein product is CASSVASYGYTF.

The sample holds many counts of this clonotype. The chain is built from TRBV5-1 and TRBJ2-2, with TRBD2 as a possible D gene (6 bases). The ends were cut back, 4 bases at V and 4 bases at J, with 17 bases in the middle. CDR1 and CDR2 (germline): SGHRS, YFSETQ. The CDR3 spans 16 residues. Here the CDR3 reads CASSRGLRGSTGELFF. CDR3 sequence (DNA): TGCGCCAGCAGCAGGGGACTCCGGGGCAGCACCGGGGAGCTGTTTTTT.

This clonotype came up many times. This chain links TRBV30 with TRBJ1-5, with 9 bases lining up with TRBD1. CDR3 length: 14 amino acids. The V and J ends lost 1 base and 10 bases, in that order; junction bases with no gene match: 8. The germline V gene has CDR1 GTSNPN and CDR2 SVGIG (reference sequence). The CDR3: CAWSEDRGILPQHF. The DNA of the CDR3 is TGTGCCTGGAGTGAGGACAGGGGAATTCTACCCCAGCATTTT.

In this sample, this clonotype turned up many times. The CDR3 spells CASRLGLHNEQFF. The CDR3 DNA reads as TGTGCCAGCCGTCTGGGACTCCACAATGAGCAGTTCTTC. This rearrangement joins TRBV6-1 to TRBJ2-1; a weak D match, TRBD2 (6 bases). Between the trimmed V and J ends, which lost 8 bases and 5 bases, there was a span of 13 bases. Germline-derived CDR1 and CDR2 are MNHNS and SASEGT. CDR3 length equals 13 residues.

With respect to this clonotype: One end of the junction fails to match germline, which may point to a read error. The CDR3 protein is CASSIGTGSNQPQHF. CDR3 in DNA: TGTGCCAGTAGCATAGGGACAGGCAGCAATCAGCCCCAGCATTTT. The chain carries TRBV19 and TRBJ1-5, with 8 bases fitting TRBD1. This CDR3 has 15 amino acids. Germline CDR1 and CDR2: LNHDA and SQIVND (reference sequence).

In this sample, this clonotype turned up many times. The chain links TRBV11-2 to TRBJ1-2; a possible D gene is TRBD1 (5 bases). Trimming shortened V by 5 bases and J by 6 bases, and 16 bases separated the two germline ends. The CDR3 spans 14 residues. CDR1 and CDR2 from the germline V gene are SGHAT and FQNNGV. CDR3 bases: TGTGCCAGCAGCCGTTCGGGGCGGATGGATGGCTACACCTTC. Translated, it gives CASSRSGRMDGYTF.